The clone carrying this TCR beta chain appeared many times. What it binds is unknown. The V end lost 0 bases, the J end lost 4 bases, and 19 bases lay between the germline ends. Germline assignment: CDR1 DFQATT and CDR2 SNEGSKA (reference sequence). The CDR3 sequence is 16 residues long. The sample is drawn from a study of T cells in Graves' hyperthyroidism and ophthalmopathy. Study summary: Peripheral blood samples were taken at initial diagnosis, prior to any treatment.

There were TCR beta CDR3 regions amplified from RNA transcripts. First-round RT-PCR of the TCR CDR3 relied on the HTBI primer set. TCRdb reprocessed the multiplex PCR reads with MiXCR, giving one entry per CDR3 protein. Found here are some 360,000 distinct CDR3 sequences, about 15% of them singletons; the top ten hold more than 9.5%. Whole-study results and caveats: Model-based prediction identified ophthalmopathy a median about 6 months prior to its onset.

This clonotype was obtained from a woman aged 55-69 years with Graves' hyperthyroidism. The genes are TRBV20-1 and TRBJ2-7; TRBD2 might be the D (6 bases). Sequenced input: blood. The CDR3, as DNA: TGCAGTGCTAGAGATCAGGTGGGAGGTCGTGCGTACGAGCAGTACTTC. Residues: CSARDQVGGRAYEQYF.